A selection of T cell receptor beta chains follows, all from one sample in a study of CD8 T cells in ankylosing spondylitis. TCRdb fed the 5' RACE reads into MiXCR, producing one record per CDR3 protein. The sample lists over 30,000 distinct CDR3 sequences; approximately 11% were seen once. Sequencing input: synovial fluid, either unsorted or a sorted T cell fraction (not recorded which). These TCRs come from a male donor with ankylosing spondylitis. Both conserved end residues are part of each CDR3. The D gene is left open where the match is weak. Clone size is stated in some rows and not others, as once, few, many or a class when expanded.

d_gene	v_gene	j_gene	abundance	CDR3aa	CDR3nt
TRBD2	TRBV29-1	TRBJ2-1	NA	CSGRGLAGGREQFF	TGCAGCGGCCGGGGACTAGCGGGAGGGAGGGAGCAGTTCTTC
TRBD2	TRBV20-1	TRBJ2-7	many	CSAAIAGASYEQYF	TGCAGTGCAGCAATAGCGGGGGCATCCTACGAGCAGTACTTC
TRBD2	TRBV11-2	TRBJ2-3	NA	CASSLVPLAGGTDTQYF	TGTGCCAGCAGCTTAGTTCCGTTAGCGGGAGGCACAGATACGCAGTATTTT
TRBD2	TRBV4-3	TRBJ2-3	few	CASSQDLAGGLADTQYF	TGCGCCAGCAGCCAAGATCTAGCGGGAGGGCTGGCAGATACGCAGTATTTT
NA	TRBV12-3/TRBV12-4	TRBJ1-1	many	CASSPGQSSRRAFF	TGTGCCAGCAGCCCCGGACAGTCCTCCCGGCGAGCTTTCTTT
NA	TRBV20-1	TRBJ1-2	NA	CSARVDFNYGYTF	TGCAGTGCTAGAGTAGATTTCAACTATGGCTACACCTTC
NA	TRBV12-3/TRBV12-4	TRBJ1-4	many	CASSYQGTRADEKLFF	TGTGCCAGCAGTTATCAGGGGACTAGGGCGGATGAAAAACTGTTTTTT
TRBD1	TRBV12-3/TRBV12-4	TRBJ2-7	many	CASSLGLQGAGYEQYF	TGTGCCAGCAGTTTAGGACTACAGGGGGCAGGCTACGAGCAGTACTTC
TRBD1	TRBV7-9	TRBJ2-7	few	CASSFETGGRRGQYF	TGTGCCAGCAGCTTCGAGACAGGGGGCCGTCGTGGGCAGTACTTC
NA	TRBV12-3/TRBV12-4	TRBJ2-4	NA	CASSLTHIQYF	TGTGCCAGCAGCCTGACACACATTCAGTACTTC
NA	TRBV7-2	TRBJ1-5	many	CASSLAMNQPQHF	TGTGCCAGCAGCTTAGCCATGAATCAGCCCCAGCATTTT
NA	TRBV13	TRBJ2-7	few	CASSPNQARSSYEQYF	TGTGCCAGCAGCCCGAACCAAGCCAGGAGCTCCTACGAGCAGTACTTC
NA	TRBV4-1	TRBJ1-2	few	CASSQDFEGFNYGYTF	TGCGCCAGCAGCCAAGATTTCGAAGGGTTCAACTATGGCTACACCTTC
NA	TRBV5-1	TRBJ2-5	NA	CASSLGGGTQETQYF	TGCGCCAGCAGCTTGGGAGGCGGAACTCAAGAGACCCAGTACTTC
TRBD2	TRBV11-2	TRBJ2-1	NA	CASTLNGLAGDPDNEQFF	TGTGCCAGCACCCTGAACGGACTAGCGGGGGACCCGGACAATGAGCAGTTCTTC
NA	TRBV20-1	TRBJ2-5	many	CSAKRANQETQYF	TGCAGTGCTAAGAGAGCAAACCAAGAGACCCAGTACTTC
NA	TRBV2	TRBJ2-2	NA	CASSEWQTGELFF	TGTGCCAGCAGTGAGTGGCAGACCGGGGAGCTGTTTTTT
NA	TRBV29-1	TRBJ2-1	many	CSVKGWGYNEQFF	TGCAGCGTAAAGGGCTGGGGCTACAATGAGCAGTTCTTC
TRBD2	TRBV10-1	TRBJ2-1	many	CASSARREGDEQFF	TGCGCCAGCAGCGCTAGGCGGGAGGGCGATGAGCAGTTCTTC
TRBD2	TRBV14	TRBJ2-3	many	CASSQDLTSGRVTDTQYF	TGTGCCAGCAGCCAAGATTTAACTAGCGGGAGAGTCACAGATACGCAGTATTTT
NA	TRBV28	TRBJ1-4	few	CASSPTGIMKNCFF	NA
NA	TRBV5-1	TRBJ2-1	few	CASSRGANEQFF	TGCGCCAGCAGCCGCGGGGCGAATGAGCAGTTCTTC
NA	TRBV29-1	TRBJ1-3	NA	CSGLDSGNTIYF	TGCAGCGGGCTGGACTCTGGAAACACCATATATTTT
NA	TRBV5-1	TRBJ2-7	many	CASSVQGGTYEQYF	TGCGCCAGCAGCGTACAGGGTGGCACCTACGAGCAGTACTTC
TRBD1	TRBV4-1	TRBJ2-7	many	CASSQGGQAPYEQYF	TGCGCCAGCAGCCAAGGGGGACAGGCCCCCTACGAGCAGTACTTC
TRBD1	TRBV5-4	TRBJ2-7	NA	CASSLQGDPYEQYF	TGTGCCAGCAGCTTACAGGGGGACCCCTACGAGCAGTACTTC
TRBD2	TRBV20-1	TRBJ2-1	many	CSVSTPAGGGNEQFF	TGCAGTGTCTCGACCCCAGCGGGGGGCGGCAATGAGCAGTTCTTC
TRBD2	TRBV5-1	TRBJ2-2	NA	CASSSTSGRRAGELFF	TGCGCCAGCAGCTCTACTAGCGGGAGAAGGGCCGGGGAGCTGTTTTTT
NA	TRBV12-3/TRBV12-4	TRBJ2-4	few	CASSLSVVTRDIQYF	TGTGCCAGCAGTTTATCTGTTGTTACCCGGGACATTCAGTACTTC
TRBD1	TRBV28	TRBJ2-7	few	CASSPPPGTGGYEQYF	TGTGCCAGCAGTCCCCCTCCCGGGACAGGGGGCTACGAGCAGTACTTC
NA	TRBV20-1	TRBJ1-5	NA	CSARGGLNQPQHF	TGCAGTGCTAGGGGGGGGCTCAATCAGCCCCAGCATTTT
NA	TRBV20-1	TRBJ2-1	NA	CSVMTATYNEQFF	TGCAGTGTTATGACAGCTACCTACAATGAGCAGTTCTTC
TRBD2	TRBV20-1	TRBJ2-5	many	CSATPSGLAGVETQYF	TGCAGTGCTACCCCCTCGGGACTAGCGGGAGTAGAGACCCAGTACTTC
TRBD1	TRBV7-9	TRBJ1-1	NA	CASSLEPGQGENTEAFF	TGTGCCAGCAGCTTAGAACCCGGACAGGGCGAGAACACTGAAGCTTTCTTT
NA	TRBV20-1	TRBJ2-7	many	CSALPSSVSYEQYF	TGCAGTGCCCTCCCTAGCTCGGTCTCCTACGAGCAGTACTTC
TRBD2	TRBV5-1	TRBJ2-1	many	CASSLARPGTSGYNEQFF	TGCGCCAGCAGCTTGGCCCGTCCCGGGACTAGCGGATACAATGAGCAGTTCTTC
NA	TRBV28	TRBJ1-2	NA	CASSLRGLSNYGYTF	TGTGCCAGCAGTTTAAGGGGCCTCTCTAACTATGGCTACACCTTC
NA	TRBV28	TRBJ2-5	NA	CASGQQRRETQYF	TGTGCCAGCGGTCAACAGCGCCGGGAGACCCAGTACTTC
NA	TRBV5-1	TRBJ1-5	NA	CASSLAGTYSNQPQHF	TGCGCCAGCAGCTTGGCCGGGACATATAGCAATCAGCCCCAGCATTTT
NA	TRBV27	TRBJ1-1	many	CASSLGSNTEAFF	TGTGCCAGCAGTTTAGGCAGCAACACTGAAGCTTTCTTT
TRBD1	TRBV7-8	TRBJ2-5	medium-sized	CASSFHRGYNQETQYF	TGTGCCAGCAGCTTCCACAGGGGCTACAATCAAGAGACCCAGTACTTC
NA	TRBV18	TRBJ2-6	NA	CASSPRARTYSGANVLTF	TGTGCCAGCTCACCACGCGCCAGGACTTACTCTGGGGCCAACGTCCTGACTTTC
TRBD2	TRBV12-3/TRBV12-4	TRBJ2-1	NA	CASRREVEQFF	TGTGCCAGCAGGCGGGAGGTTGAGCAGTTCTTC
TRBD1	TRBV10-1	TRBJ2-5	few	CASSPGTGGRETQYF	TGCGCCAGCAGCCCCGGGACAGGGGGCCGAGAGACCCAGTACTTC
NA	TRBV27	TRBJ2-7	many	CASSLLTPPNYEQYF	TGTGCCAGCAGCCTGCTTACTCCGCCCAACTACGAGCAGTACTTC
NA	TRBV6-5	TRBJ2-1	many	CASSYLPGLDEQFF	TGTGCCAGCAGTTACCTACCAGGCCTCGATGAGCAGTTCTTC
NA	TRBV6-6	TRBJ2-7	NA	CASSWSGVGEQYF	TGTGCCAGCAGTTGGAGCGGCGTGGGGGAGCAGTACTTC
TRBD1	TRBV28	TRBJ2-1	many	CASSLRDGRGHNEQFF	TGTGCCAGCAGTTTACGGGATGGCAGGGGGCACAATGAGCAGTTCTTC
NA	TRBV7-2	TRBJ2-7	NA	CASSKSSQPAYEQYF	TGTGCCAGCAGCAAATCGTCACAGCCGGCATACGAGCAGTACTTC
TRBD2	TRBV9	TRBJ2-3	NA	CASSVVPPGGSMDTQYF	TGTGCCAGCAGCGTAGTTCCCCCCGGCGGGAGCATGGATACGCAGTATTTT
NA	TRBV2	TRBJ2-7	many	CASREVGVYEQYF	TGTGCCAGCAGGGAGGTGGGGGTGTACGAGCAGTACTTC
NA	TRBV29-1	TRBJ2-1	many	CSVDRTDNYNEQFF	TGCAGCGTTGACCGGACGGACAATTACAATGAGCAGTTCTTC
NA	TRBV7-2	TRBJ2-5	NA	CASSSLGGFGQETQYF	TGTGCCAGCAGCTCCCTTGGGGGGTTTGGCCAAGAGACCCAGTACTTC
NA	TRBV12-3/TRBV12-4	TRBJ2-1	medium-sized	CASSPHPSHVSYNEQFF	TGTGCCAGCAGCCCCCATCCATCACATGTTTCCTACAATGAGCAGTTCTTC